This TCR beta chain was documented in a study of graft-versus-host responses after intestinal transplantation. Points from the study as a whole: Researchers found peak circulating GvH clone levels linked to early post-transplant HvG declines. Across patients carrying graft-donor T cell macrochimerism, allografts held high graft-versus-host to host-versus-graft clonal ratios.

Clones were read by immunoSEQ multiplex PCR, and TCRdb kept only the in-frame ones, dropping some. The data contain more than 75,000 clones, around 93% of them singletons. Details on this clone: Its antigen remains unidentified.

The CDR3 is 12 residues long. Germline V gives CDR1 SGHRS, CDR2 YFSETQ. Trimming took off 0 bases at V and 5 bases at J, with 5 bases between the two ends. The receptor was isolated from a human donor who was the organ donor for an intestinal transplant. The sequences come from unstimulated CD4+ T cells sorted from spleen or lymph node cells, collected before transplant. V is TRBV5-1 and J is TRBJ1-2; no clear D. Here the CDR3 reads CASSLDRYGYTF. CDR3 nucleotide sequence: TGCGCCAGCAGCTTGGACAGATATGGCTACACCTTC.